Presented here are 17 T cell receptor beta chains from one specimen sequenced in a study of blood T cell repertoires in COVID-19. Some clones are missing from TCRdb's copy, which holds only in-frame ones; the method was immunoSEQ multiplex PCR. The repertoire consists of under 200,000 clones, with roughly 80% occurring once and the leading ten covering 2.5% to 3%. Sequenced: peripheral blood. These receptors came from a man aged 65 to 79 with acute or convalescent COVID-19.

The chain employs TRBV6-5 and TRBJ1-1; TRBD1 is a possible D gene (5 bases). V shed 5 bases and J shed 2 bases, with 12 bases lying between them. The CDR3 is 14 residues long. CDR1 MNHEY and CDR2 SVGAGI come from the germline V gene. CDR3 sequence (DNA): TGTGCCAGCAGTCGAGGACACATAAACACTGAAGCTTTCTTT. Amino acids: CASSRGHINTEAFF.

The CDR3 here is CASSLSGRADTQYF. DNA of the CDR3: TGTGCCAGCAGCTTAAGCGGGAGGGCAGATACGCAGTATTTT. V and J are TRBV14 and TRBJ2-3, with 10 bases lining up with TRBD2. The CDR3 contains 14 residues. Per germline, CDR1 SGHDN and CDR2 FVKESK. The junction had 3 bases not matched to a gene; V was cut back by 5 bases and J by 4 bases. Full variable domain (remainder filled in from reference TRBV14 and TRBJ2-3): EAGVTQFPSHSVIEKGQTVTLRCDPISGHDNLYWYRRVMGKEIKFLLHFVKESKQDESGMPNNRFLAERTGGTYSTLKVQPAELEDSGVYFCASSLSGRADTQYFGPGTRLTVL.

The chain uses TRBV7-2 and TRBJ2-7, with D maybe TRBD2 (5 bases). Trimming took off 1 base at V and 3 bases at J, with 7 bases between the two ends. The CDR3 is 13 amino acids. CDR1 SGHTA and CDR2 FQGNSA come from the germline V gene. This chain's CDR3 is CASSLGRDYEQYF. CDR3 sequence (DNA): TGTGCCAGCAGCTTAGGACGGGACTACGAGCAGTACTTC.

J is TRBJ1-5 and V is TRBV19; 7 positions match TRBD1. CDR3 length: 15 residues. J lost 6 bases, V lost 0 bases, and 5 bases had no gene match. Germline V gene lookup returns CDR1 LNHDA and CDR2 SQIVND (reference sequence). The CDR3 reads CASSIDQRGRQPQHF. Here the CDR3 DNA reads TGTGCCAGTAGTATAGATCAGAGGGGGCGTCAGCCCCAGCATTTT. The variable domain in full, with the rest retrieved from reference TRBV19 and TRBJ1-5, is DGGITQSPKYLFRKEGQNVTLSCEQNLNHDAMYWYRQDPGQGLRLIYYSQIVNDFQKGDIAEGYSVSREKKESFPLTVTSAQKNPTAFYLCASSIDQRGRQPQHFGDGTRLSIL.

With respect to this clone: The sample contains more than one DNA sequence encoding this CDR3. CDR3 in amino acids: CASSFQNYEQYF. For the CDR3, the DNA is TGTGCCAGCAGTTTTCAGAACTACGAGCAGTACTTC. The chain has TRBV28 and TRBJ2-7; D unresolved. CDR3 size: 12 residues. The V end was cut by 3 bases, the J end by 3 bases, with 6 bases between. Germline V gives CDR1 MDHEN, CDR2 SYDVKM.

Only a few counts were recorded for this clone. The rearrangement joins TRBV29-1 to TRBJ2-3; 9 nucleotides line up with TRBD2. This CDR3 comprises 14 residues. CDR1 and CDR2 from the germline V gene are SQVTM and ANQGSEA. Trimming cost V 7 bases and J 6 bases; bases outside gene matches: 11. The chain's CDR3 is CSADEAGGQDTQYF. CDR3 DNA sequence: TGCAGCGCCGACGAGGCGGGGGGGCAGGATACGCAGTATTTT.

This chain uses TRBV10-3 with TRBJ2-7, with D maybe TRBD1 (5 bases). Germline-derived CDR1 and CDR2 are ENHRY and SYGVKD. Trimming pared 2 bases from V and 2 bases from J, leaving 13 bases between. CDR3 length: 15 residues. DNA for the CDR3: TGTGCCATCAGTGAGGTTGACAGAGTGGCCTACGAGCAGTACTTC. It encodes CAISEVDRVAYEQYF.

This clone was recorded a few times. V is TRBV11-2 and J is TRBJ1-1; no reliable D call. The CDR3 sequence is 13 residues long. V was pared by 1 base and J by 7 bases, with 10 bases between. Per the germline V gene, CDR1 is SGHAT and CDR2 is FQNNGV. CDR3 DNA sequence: TGTGCCAGCAGCTTAGCCTTCGGTGGTGAAGCTTTCTTT. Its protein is CASSLAFGGEAFF.

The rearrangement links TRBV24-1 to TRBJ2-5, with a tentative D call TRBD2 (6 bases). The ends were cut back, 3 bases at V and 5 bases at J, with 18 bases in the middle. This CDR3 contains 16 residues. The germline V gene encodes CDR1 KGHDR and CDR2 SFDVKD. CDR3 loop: CATSDRRPGVGETQYF. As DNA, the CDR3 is TGTGCCACCAGTGATCGGAGGCCGGGGGTCGGGGAGACCCAGTACTTC.

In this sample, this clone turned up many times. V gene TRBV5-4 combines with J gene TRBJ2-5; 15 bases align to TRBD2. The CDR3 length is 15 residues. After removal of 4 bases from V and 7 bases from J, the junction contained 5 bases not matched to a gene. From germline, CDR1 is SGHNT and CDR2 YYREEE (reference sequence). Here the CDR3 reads CASSGGLAGGGTQYF. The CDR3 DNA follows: TGTGCCAGCAGCGGGGGACTAGCGGGAGGCGGGACCCAGTACTTC.

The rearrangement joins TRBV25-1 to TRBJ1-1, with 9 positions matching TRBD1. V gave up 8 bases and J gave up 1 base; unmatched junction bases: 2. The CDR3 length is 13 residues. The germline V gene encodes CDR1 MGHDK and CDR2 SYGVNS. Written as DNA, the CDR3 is TGTGCCAGCCTGGGACAGGGGAACACTGAAGCTTTCTTT. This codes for CASLGQGNTEAFF. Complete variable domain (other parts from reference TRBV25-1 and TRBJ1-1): EADIYQTPRYLVIGTGKKITLECSQTMGHDKMYWYQQDPGMELHLIHYSYGVNSTEKGDLSSESTVSRIRTEHFPLTLESARPSHTSQYLCASLGQGNTEAFFGQGTRLTVV.

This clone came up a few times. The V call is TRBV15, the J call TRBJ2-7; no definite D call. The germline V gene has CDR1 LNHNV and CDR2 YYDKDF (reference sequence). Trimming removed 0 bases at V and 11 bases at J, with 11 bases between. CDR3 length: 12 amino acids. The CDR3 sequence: CATSRDWASKYF. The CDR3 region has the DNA TGTGCCACCAGCAGAGATTGGGCCAGCAAGTACTTC.

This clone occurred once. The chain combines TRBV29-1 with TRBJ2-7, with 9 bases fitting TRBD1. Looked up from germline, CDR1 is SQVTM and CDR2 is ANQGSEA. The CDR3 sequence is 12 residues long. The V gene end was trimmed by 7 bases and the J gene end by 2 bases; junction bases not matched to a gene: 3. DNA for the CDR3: TGCAGCGCACAGGGGGCTACCTACGAGCAGTACTTC. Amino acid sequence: CSAQGATYEQYF.

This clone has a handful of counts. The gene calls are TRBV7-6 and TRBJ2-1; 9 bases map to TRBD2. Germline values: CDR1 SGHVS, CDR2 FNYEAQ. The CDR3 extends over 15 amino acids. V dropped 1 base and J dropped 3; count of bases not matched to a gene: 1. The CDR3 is CASSLGAGGYNEQFF. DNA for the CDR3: TGTGCCAGCAGCTTAGGAGCGGGGGGCTACAATGAGCAGTTCTTC.

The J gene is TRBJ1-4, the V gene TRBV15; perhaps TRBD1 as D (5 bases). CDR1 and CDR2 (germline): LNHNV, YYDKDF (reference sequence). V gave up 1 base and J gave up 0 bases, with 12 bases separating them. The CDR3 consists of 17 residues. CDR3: CATSRGDRGATNEKLFF. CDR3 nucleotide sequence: TGTGCCACCAGCAGAGGTGACAGAGGAGCAACTAATGAAAAACTGTTTTTT.

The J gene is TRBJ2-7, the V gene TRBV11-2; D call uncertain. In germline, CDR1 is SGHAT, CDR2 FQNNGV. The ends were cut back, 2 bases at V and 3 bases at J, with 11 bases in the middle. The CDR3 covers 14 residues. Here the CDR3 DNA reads TGTGCCAGCAGCTTACTATTTCCGGGCTACGAGCAGTACTTC. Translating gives CASSLLFPGYEQYF. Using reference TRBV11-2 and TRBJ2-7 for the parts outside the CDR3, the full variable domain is EAGVAQSPRYKIIEKRQSVAFWCNPISGHATLYWYQQILGQGPKLLIQFQNNGVVDDSQLPKDRFSAERLKGVDSTLKIQPAKLEDSAVYLCASSLLFPGYEQYFGPGTRLTVT.

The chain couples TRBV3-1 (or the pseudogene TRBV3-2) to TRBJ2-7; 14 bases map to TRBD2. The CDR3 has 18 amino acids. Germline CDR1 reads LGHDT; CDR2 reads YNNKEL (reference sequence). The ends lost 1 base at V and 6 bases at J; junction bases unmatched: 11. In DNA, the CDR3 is TGTGCCAGCAGCCAAGTAAAGGGACTAGCGGGAGTCCCCTCCGAGCAGTACTTC. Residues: CASSQVKGLAGVPSEQYF.